The 6 T cell receptor beta chains listed next were all sequenced from one sample in a study of early T cells in non-severe SARS-CoV-2 infection. TCRdb used MiXCR to reprocess the 5' RACE reads, holding one entry per CDR3 protein. The data contain 30,000 to 45,000 distinct CDR3 sequences, roughly 5% of them singletons. Sequenced input: whole blood. Receptors originate from an adult who was a healthcare worker with PCR-confirmed SARS-CoV-2 infection or an uninfected control (not recorded which).

This clonotype was recorded many times. The chain couples TRBV7-9 to TRBJ1-5, with D possibly TRBD1 on 5 matching bases. This CDR3 has 14 amino acids. V lost 5 bases and J lost 9, with 17 bases in between. Germline V gene data show CDR1 as SEHNR and CDR2 as FQNEAQ (reference sequence). CDR3 DNA: TGTGCCAGCAGCCCCGGGGGACCGCCGGGGCCCCAGCATTTT. It specifies CASSPGGPPGPQHF.

The rearrangement joins TRBV19 to TRBJ2-3; 9 nucleotides line up with TRBD2. Germline CDR1 and CDR2: LNHDA and SQIVND (reference sequence). V gave up 6 bases and J gave up 4 bases; unmatched junction bases: 5. The CDR3 covers 14 residues. The DNA for the CDR3 is TGTGCCAGTAGAACAGCGGGGGGAGCAGATACGCAGTATTTT. The encoded protein is CASRTAGGADTQYF.

This clonotype has at least ten counts. V and J are TRBV9 and TRBJ2-5; D may be TRBD1 or TRBD2 (5 bases each). Germline V gene data show CDR1 as SGDLS and CDR2 as YYNGEE. The V end was cut by 3 bases, the J end by 2 bases, with 11 bases between. This CDR3 region has 14 residues. The CDR3 coding sequence is TGTGCCAGCAGCGGGGGACGCAGGCAAGAGACCCAGTACTTC. Translation: CASSGGRRQETQYF.

The CDR3 sequence: CASSLGLAAGDEQFF. The CDR3 coding sequence is TGTGCCAGCAGTCTGGGACTAGCGGCTGGGGATGAGCAGTTCTTC. The J gene is TRBJ2-1, the V gene TRBV2, with 11 bases lining up with TRBD2. The CDR3 has 15 amino acids. Germline V gene data show CDR1 as SNHLY and CDR2 as FYNNEI. The trim removed 5 bases at V and 8 bases at J, leaving 8 bases unmatched.

This clonotype turned up a few times. The rearrangement links TRBV7-3 to TRBJ2-2, with unresolved D. The V gene lost 5 bases and the J gene lost 1 base, with 8 bases spanning the gap. The CDR3 consists of 14 residues. Germline-derived CDR1 and CDR2 are SGHTA and FQGTGA. CDR3 sequence: CASSRQMNTGELFF. The CDR3 nucleotides are TGTGCCAGCAGCCGCCAAATGAACACCGGGGAGCTGTTTTTT.

This clonotype appeared many times. The V gene is TRBV7-6, the J gene TRBJ2-5; maybe TRBD2 (6 bases). V was shortened by 2 bases and J by 2 bases, with 15 bases between the two germline ends. This CDR3 contains 16 residues. The germline gives CDR1 SGHVS, CDR2 FNYEAQ. CDR3 residues: CASSLIPGVQQETQYF. CDR3 nucleotide sequence: TGTGCCAGCAGCTTAATCCCGGGGGTTCAACAAGAGACCCAGTACTTC.